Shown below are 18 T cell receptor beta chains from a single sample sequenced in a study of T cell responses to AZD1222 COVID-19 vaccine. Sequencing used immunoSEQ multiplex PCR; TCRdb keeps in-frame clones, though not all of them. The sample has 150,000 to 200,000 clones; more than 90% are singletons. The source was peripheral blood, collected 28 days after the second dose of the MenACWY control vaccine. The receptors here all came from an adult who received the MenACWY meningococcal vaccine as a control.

CDR3 in DNA: TGTGCCAGCAGCGGCCGGACAGGGCCCTCTGGGGCCAACGTCCTGACTTTC. Its translation: CASSGRTGPSGANVLTF. The genes are TRBV5-4 and TRBJ2-6; 8 positions match TRBD1. The CDR3 totals 17 residues. Germline V gene sequence: CDR1 SGHNT, CDR2 YYREEE (reference sequence). J gave up 0 bases and V 4 bases, and 6 bases lay outside the gene matches.

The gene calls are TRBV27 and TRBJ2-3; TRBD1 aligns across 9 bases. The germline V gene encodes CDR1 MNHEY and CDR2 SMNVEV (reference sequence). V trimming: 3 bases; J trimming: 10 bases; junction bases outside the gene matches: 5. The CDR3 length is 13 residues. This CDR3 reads CASSFHRGRSQYF. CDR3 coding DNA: TGTGCCAGCAGTTTTCACAGGGGGCGGTCGCAGTATTTT.

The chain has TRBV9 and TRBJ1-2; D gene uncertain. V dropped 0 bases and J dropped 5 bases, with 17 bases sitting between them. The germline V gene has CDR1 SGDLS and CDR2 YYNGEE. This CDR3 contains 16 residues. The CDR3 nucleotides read TGTGCCAGCAGCGTAGGTCCGGGCCCCGTGGGTTATGGCTACACCTTC. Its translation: CASSVGPGPVGYGYTF.

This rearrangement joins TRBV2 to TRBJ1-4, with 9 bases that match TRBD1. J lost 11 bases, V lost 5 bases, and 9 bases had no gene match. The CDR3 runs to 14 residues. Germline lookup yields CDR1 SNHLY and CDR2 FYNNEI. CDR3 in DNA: TGTGCCAGCAGTTCCGGGACAGGGCTTTGGAAACTGTTTTTT. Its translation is CASSSGTGLWKLFF.

CDR3 protein: CASSLARTGANYGYTF. CDR3 DNA sequence: TGCGCCAGCAGCTTGGCAAGGACAGGAGCTAACTATGGCTACACCTTC. The chain carries TRBV5-1 and TRBJ1-2, with TRBD1 matching 7 bases. CDR3 length equals 16 residues. The germline V gene encodes CDR1 SGHRS and CDR2 YFSETQ. With V trimmed by 0 bases and J by 0 bases, 5 bases remained unmatched.

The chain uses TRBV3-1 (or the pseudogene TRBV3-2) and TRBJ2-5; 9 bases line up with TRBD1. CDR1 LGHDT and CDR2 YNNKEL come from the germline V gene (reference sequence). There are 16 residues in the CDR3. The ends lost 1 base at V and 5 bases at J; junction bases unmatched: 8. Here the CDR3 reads CASSQVLGQGRETQYF. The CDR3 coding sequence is TGTGCCAGCAGCCAAGTCTTGGGACAGGGTCGGGAGACCCAGTACTTC.

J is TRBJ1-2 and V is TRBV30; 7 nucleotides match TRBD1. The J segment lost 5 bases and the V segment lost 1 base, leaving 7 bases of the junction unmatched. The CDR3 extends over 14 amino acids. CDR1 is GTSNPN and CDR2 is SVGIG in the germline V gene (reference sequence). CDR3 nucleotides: TGTGCCTGGAGTGCTACAGGGGTAGGGTATGGCTACACCTTC. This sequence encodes CAWSATGVGYGYTF.

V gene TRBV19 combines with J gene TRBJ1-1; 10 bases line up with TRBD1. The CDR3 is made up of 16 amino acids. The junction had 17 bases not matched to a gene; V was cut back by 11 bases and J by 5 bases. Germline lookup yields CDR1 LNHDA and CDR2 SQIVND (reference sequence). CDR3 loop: CAANRQGAGAGTEAFF. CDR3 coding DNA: TGTGCCGCGAACAGACAGGGGGCAGGAGCGGGGACTGAAGCTTTCTTT.

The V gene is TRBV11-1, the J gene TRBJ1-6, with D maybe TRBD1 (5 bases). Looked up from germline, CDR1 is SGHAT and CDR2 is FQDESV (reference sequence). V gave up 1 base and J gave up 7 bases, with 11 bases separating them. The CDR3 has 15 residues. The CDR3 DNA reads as TGTGCCAGCAGCTTAGTCGACAGCTTAAATTCACCCCTCCACTTT. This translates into CASSLVDSLNSPLHF.

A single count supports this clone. The DNA for the CDR3 is TGTGCCAGCAGAAGGGTCGAGGGCACTGAAGCTTTCTTT. It translates to CASRRVEGTEAFF. This chain joins TRBV7-9 and TRBJ1-1; no reliable D call. This CDR3 region has 13 residues. Trimming cost V 6 bases and J 4 bases, with 12 bases left between them. CDR1 SEHNR and CDR2 FQNEAQ come from the germline V gene (reference sequence).

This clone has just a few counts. This CDR3 reads CASSQDRDTEAFF. In DNA form, the CDR3 reads TGTGCCAGCAGCCAAGACAGGGACACTGAAGCTTTCTTT. The chain carries TRBV27 and TRBJ1-1, with TRBD1 identical over 7 bases. The V gene end was trimmed by 6 bases and the J gene end by 3 bases; junction bases not matched to a gene: 4. The germline CDR1 and CDR2 sequences are MNHEY and SMNVEV (reference sequence). This CDR3 comprises 13 residues.

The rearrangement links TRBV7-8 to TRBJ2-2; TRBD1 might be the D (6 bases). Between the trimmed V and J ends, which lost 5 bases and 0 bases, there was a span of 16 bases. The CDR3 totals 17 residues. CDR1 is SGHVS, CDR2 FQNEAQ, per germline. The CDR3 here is CASSETGAASNTGELFF. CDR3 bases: TGTGCCAGCAGCGAGACAGGCGCTGCCTCGAACACCGGGGAGCTGTTTTTT.

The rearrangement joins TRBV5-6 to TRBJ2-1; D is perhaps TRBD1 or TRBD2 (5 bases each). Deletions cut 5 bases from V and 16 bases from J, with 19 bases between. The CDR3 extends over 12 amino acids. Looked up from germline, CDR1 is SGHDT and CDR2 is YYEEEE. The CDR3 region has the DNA TGTGCCAGCAGTGGGGACCGAGAAAGGTACTTCTTC. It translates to CASSGDRERYFF.

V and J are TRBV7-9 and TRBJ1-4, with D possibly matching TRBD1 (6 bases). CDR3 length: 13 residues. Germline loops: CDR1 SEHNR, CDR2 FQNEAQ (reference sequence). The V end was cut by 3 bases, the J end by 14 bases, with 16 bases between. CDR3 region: CASSFAGGGFLFF. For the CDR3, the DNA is TGTGCCAGCAGCTTCGCTGGGGGGGGCTTTCTGTTTTTT.

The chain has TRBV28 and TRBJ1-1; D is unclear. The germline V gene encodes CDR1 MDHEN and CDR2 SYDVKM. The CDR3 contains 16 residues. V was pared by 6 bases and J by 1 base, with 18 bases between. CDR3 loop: CASRPIGGPPNTEAFF. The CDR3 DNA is TGTGCCAGCAGACCAATCGGCGGGCCGCCGAACACTGAAGCTTTCTTT. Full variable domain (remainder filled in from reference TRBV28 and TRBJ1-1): DVKVTQSSRYLVKRTGEKVFLECVQDMDHENMFWYRQDPGLGLRLIYFSYDVKMKEKGDIPEGYSVSREKKERFSLILESASTNQTSMYLCASRPIGGPPNTEAFFGQGTRLTVV.

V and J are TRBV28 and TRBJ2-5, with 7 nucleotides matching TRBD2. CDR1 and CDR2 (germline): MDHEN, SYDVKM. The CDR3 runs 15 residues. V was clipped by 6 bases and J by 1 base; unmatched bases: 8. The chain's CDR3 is CASSGLADFQETQYF. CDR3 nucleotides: TGTGCCAGCAGCGGGCTAGCGGACTTCCAAGAGACCCAGTACTTC.

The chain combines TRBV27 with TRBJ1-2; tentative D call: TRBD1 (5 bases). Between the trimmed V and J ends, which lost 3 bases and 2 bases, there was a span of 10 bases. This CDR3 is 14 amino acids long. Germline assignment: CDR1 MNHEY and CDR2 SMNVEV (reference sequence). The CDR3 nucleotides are TGTGCCAGCAGTTTGACGGGGGGGAACTATGGCTACACCTTC. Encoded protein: CASSLTGGNYGYTF.

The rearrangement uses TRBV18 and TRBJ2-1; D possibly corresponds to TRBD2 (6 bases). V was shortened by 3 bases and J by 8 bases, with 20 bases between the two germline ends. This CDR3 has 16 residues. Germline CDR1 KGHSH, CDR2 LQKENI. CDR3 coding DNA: TGTGCCAGCTCACCCGCAGGAGGGACGGGAGTGTATGAGCAGTTCTTC. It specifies CASSPAGGTGVYEQFF. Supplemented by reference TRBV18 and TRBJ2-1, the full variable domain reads NAGVMQNPRHLVRRRGQEARLRCSPMKGHSHVYWYRQLPEEGLKFMVYLQKENIIDESGMPKERFSAEFPKEGPSILRIQQVVRGDSAAYFCASSPAGGTGVYEQFFGPGTRLTVL.